These 8 T cell receptor beta chains were all obtained from the same sample, sequenced in a study of human T cells and chemical hapten exposure. TCRdb re-called the RACE reads through MiXCR, storing one row per CDR3 protein. This sample carries just over 350,000 distinct CDR3 sequences, roughly 6.3% of them seen once, and the ten largest clones take 4.5% to 6%. Sample time point: patch test 2, 6 weeks after DPC sensitization. The treatment was: therapeutic diphenylcyclopropenone sensitization with weekly scalp DPC. Specimen: whole blood, collected in connection with sensitization to the hapten diphenylcyclopropenone (DPC). The receptors derive from a woman between 18 and 29 years old with alopecia areata. Some clones in this sample may be carry-over from other donors' samples.

The gene calls are TRBV10-3 and TRBJ1-1, with D perhaps matching TRBD1 (5 bases). The CDR3 is 12 amino acids. V was cut by 0 bases and J by 7 bases, with 6 bases left in between. Per germline, CDR1 ENHRY and CDR2 SYGVKD. The CDR3 DNA reads TGTGCCATCAGTGAGTCAGGGGATGAAGCTTTCTTT. The encoded protein is CAISESGDEAFF.

In this sample, this clonotype turned up a few times. The chain recombines TRBV27 with TRBJ1-2; D is unclear. Trimming left V 0 bases short and J 0 bases short, with 14 bases between. CDR3 length equals 17 residues. The germline V gene encodes CDR1 MNHEY and CDR2 SMNVEV (reference sequence). The CDR3 bases are TGTGCCAGCAGTTTATCGAATTTAGGAGTAACTAACTATGGCTACACCTTC. Encoded protein: CASSLSNLGVTNYGYTF.

The CDR3 nucleotides read TGTGCCAGCAGCCGGTCCAGGGATGACTATGGCTACACCTTC. This sequence encodes CASSRSRDDYGYTF. The V call is TRBV7-3, the J call TRBJ1-2, with D maybe TRBD1 (5 bases). This CDR3 spans 14 amino acids. Per germline, CDR1 SGHTA and CDR2 FQGTGA. Trimming took 5 bases from V and 3 from J, leaving 13 bases between them. The full variable domain, in which reference TRBV7-3 and TRBJ1-2 provide the parts outside the CDR3, is GAGVSQTPSNKVTEKGKYVELRCDPISGHTALYWYRQSLGQGPEFLIYFQGTGAADDSGLPNDRFFAVRPEGSVSTLKIQRTERGDSAVYLCASSRSRDDYGYTFGSGTRLTVV.

This clonotype was seen more than once but under ten times. The J gene is TRBJ2-7, the V gene TRBV7-2, with a possible D match to TRBD1 (6 bases). Germline V CDR1 and CDR2: SGHTA, FQGNSA. Trimming shortened V by 0 bases and J by 6 bases, and 15 bases separated the two germline ends. The CDR3 extends over 15 amino acids. CDR3 DNA sequence: TGTGCCAGCAGCTTAGCGGGGGCCCTCGGAGGCGAGCAGTACTTC. Protein product: CASSLAGALGGEQYF.

This clonotype has just a few counts. V usage is TRBV27 and J usage is TRBJ1-5; no clear D gene. Germline V lookup: CDR1 MNHEY, CDR2 SMNVEV (reference sequence). The CDR3 is made up of 13 amino acids. V was pared by 5 bases and J by 4 bases, with 9 bases between. The CDR3 DNA reads TGTGCCAGCAGTCCAAGGGAGAATCAGCCCCAGCATTTT. This translates into CASSPRENQPQHF.

This clonotype was counted at least ten times. The CDR3, as DNA: TGTGCCAGCAGCCCGGGACAGGGGTCCTACGAGCAGTACTTC. As protein: CASSPGQGSYEQYF. V and J are TRBV18 and TRBJ2-7; TRBD1 aligns across 10 bases. The V segment lost 8 bases and the J segment 1 base; nucleotides outside the gene matches: 5. Germline loops: CDR1 KGHSH, CDR2 LQKENI. The CDR3 is 14 residues long.

V usage is TRBV6-2 or TRBV6-3 and J usage is TRBJ1-1; TRBD1 aligns across 8 bases. Germline CDR1 is MNHEY and CDR2 is SVGEGT. The junction had 6 bases not matched to a gene; V was cut back by 6 bases and J by 6 bases. The CDR3 totals 13 residues. The CDR3 bases are TGTGCCAGCAGATTCCAGGGGGCCTCTGAAGCTTTCTTT. It yields the protein CASRFQGASEAFF.

DNA of the CDR3: TGTGCCAGCAGCTTATTATTCGTCAATGAGCAGTTCTTC. This sequence encodes CASSLLFVNEQFF. J is TRBJ2-1 and V is TRBV7-8; D ambiguous. Germline V gene data show CDR1 as SGHVS and CDR2 as FQNEAQ. The CDR3 sequence is 13 residues long. V lost 2 bases and J 6 bases, leaving 8 bases between the germline ends.